The sequence of this T cell receptor beta chain was determined in a study of T-cell memory formation after mild COVID-19. TCR alpha and TCR beta cDNA libraries with sample barcodes and UMIs came from 5'RACE using constant-segment primers. A single record per CDR3 protein comes from TCRdb applying MiXCR to the 5' RACE reads. The sample includes roughly 320,000 distinct CDR3 sequences, 28% of them seen just once. V shed 2 bases and J shed 0 bases, with 7 bases lying between them. CDR3 size: 13 residues. CDR1 is SQVTM and CDR2 is ANQGSEA in the germline V gene. The genes are TRBV29-1 and TRBJ1-1, with D uncertain. The specimen sequenced was PBMCs or a T cell subset sorted from them (not recorded which). The receptor was derived from an adult woman who had mild COVID-19 (a few samples of this study predate the infection). Cell type and time point are not known. CDR3 bases: TGCAGCGTTGAACCCAGACTGAACACTGAAGCTTTCTTT. It yields the protein CSVEPRLNTEAFF.